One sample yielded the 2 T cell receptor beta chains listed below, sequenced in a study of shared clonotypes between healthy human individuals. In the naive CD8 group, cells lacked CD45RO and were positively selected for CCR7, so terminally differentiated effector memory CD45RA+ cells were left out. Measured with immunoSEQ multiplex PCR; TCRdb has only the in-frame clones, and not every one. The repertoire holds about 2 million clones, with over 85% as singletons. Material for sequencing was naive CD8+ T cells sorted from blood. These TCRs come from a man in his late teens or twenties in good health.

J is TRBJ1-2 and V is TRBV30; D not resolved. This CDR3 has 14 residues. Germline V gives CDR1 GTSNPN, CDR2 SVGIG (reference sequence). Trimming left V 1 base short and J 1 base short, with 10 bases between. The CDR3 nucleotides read TGTGCCTGGAGTGGGGCACAGAATAACTATGGCTACACCTTC. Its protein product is CAWSGAQNNYGYTF.

In DNA form, the CDR3 reads TGTGCCAGCAGTCCCCTCAGGGCACGCAATCAGCCCCAGCATTTT. Translation: CASSPLRARNQPQHF. The chain combines TRBV6-5 with TRBJ1-5, with D possibly being TRBD1 (5 bases). The CDR3 consists of 15 residues. Germline V CDR1 and CDR2: MNHEY, SVGAGI. Trimming removed 5 bases from V and 2 bases from J, with 13 bases in between.